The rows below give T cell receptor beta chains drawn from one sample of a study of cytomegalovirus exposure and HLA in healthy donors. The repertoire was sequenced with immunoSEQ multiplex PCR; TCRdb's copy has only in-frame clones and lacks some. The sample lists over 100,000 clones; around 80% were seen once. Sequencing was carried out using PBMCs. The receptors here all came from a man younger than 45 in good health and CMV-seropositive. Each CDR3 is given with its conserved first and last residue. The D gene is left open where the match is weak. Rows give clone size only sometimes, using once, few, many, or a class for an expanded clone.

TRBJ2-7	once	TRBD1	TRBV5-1	CASSSGQGKYEQYF	TGCGCCAGCAGCTCGGGACAGGGGAAGTACGAGCAGTACTTC
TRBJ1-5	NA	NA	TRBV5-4	CASSPGPNQPQHF	TGTGCCAGCAGCCCAGGTCCGAATCAGCCCCAGCATTTT
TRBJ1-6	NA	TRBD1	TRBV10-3	CAIRNDRGADSPLHF	TGTGCCATCAGAAACGACAGGGGCGCGGATTCACCCCTCCACTTT
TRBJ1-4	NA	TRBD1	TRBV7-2	CASSLTIRGQGEKLFF	TGTGCCAGCAGCTTAACCATCCGGGGACAGGGGGAAAAACTGTTTTTT
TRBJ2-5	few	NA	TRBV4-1	CASSQVGVSPETQYF	TGCGCCAGCAGCCAAGTCGGGGTGAGTCCGGAGACCCAGTACTTC
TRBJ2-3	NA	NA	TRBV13	CASSLAVGTGLTDTQYF	TGTGCCAGCAGCTTAGCTGTAGGAACAGGGCTCACAGATACGCAGTATTTT
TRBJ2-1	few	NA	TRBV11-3	CASSQPAGEQFF	TGTGCCAGCAGCCAGCCCGCGGGGGAGCAGTTCTTC
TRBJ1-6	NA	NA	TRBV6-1	CASRKSSYNSPLHF	TGTGCCAGCAGGAAGAGCTCCTATAATTCACCCCTCCACTTT
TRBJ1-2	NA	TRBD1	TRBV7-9	CASVTDRGNYGYTF	TGTGCCAGCGTCACGGACAGGGGTAACTATGGCTACACCTTC
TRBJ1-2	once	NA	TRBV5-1	CASSLQGSGYTF	TGCGCCAGCAGCTTGCAGGGGTCTGGCTACACCTTC
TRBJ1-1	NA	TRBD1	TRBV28	CASSPGDRSFSEAFF	TGTGCCAGCAGTCCAGGGGACAGATCCTTTTCTGAAGCTTTCTTT
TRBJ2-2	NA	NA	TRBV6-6	CASSYSQGLNTGELFF	TGTGCCAGCAGTTACTCGCAGGGGCTTAACACCGGGGAGCTGTTTTTT
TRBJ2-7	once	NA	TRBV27	CASSFRGDEQYF	TGTGCCAGCAGTTTCCGGGGTGATGAGCAGTACTTC
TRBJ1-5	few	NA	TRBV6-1	CASSERWGLGQPQHF	TGTGCCAGCAGTGAACGGTGGGGGCTTGGTCAGCCCCAGCATTTT
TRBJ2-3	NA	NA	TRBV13	CASSLVRDTQYF	TGTGCCAGCAGCTTAGTCCGGGATACGCAGTATTTT
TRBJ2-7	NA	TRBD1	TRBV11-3	CASSLGTGLEQYF	TGTGCCAGCAGCTTAGGGACAGGACTCGAGCAGTACTTC
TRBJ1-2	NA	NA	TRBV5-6	CASSLNGAINYGYTF	TGTGCCAGCAGCTTGAATGGAGCAATCAACTATGGCTACACCTTC
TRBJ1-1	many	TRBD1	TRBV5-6	CASSLNMGQGTEAFF	TGTGCCAGCAGCTTAAATATGGGACAGGGGACTGAAGCTTTCTTT
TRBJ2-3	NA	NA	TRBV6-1	CASSVGYRDTDTQYF	TGTGCCAGCAGTGTGGGCTATCGCGACACAGATACGCAGTATTTT
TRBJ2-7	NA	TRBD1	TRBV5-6	CASSSYRGLYEQYF	TGTGCCAGCAGCTCCTACAGGGGGCTCTACGAGCAGTACTTC